This is a list of T cell receptor beta chains from one sample in a study of blood T cell repertoires in COVID-19. The method was immunoSEQ multiplex PCR; TCRdb's version includes in-frame clones alone and lacks a portion of them. Among some 280,000 clones listed, 89% were seen once. What was sequenced was peripheral blood. All receptors derive from a woman aged 60 to 75 with acute or convalescent COVID-19. CDR3s include the opening cysteine and the closing phenylalanine or tryptophan. D genes are given only for firm matches. Clone size is given for some rows only: seen once, a few or many times, or a class if the clone is expanded.

TRBV10-1	TRBD2	.	TRBJ2-3	CATYSGGACRTDTQYF	TGCGCCACTTATAGCGGGGGGGCCTGTAGGACAGATACGCAGTATTTT
TRBV19	.	.	TRBJ2-7	CASSMLELTGEQYF	TGTGCCAGTAGTATGTTGGAGCTAACAGGGGAGCAGTACTTC
TRBV5-4	TRBD1	.	TRBJ2-3	CASSPPTRGRRTDTQYF	TGTGCCAGCAGCCCGCCAACGAGGGGGCGCCGCACAGATACGCAGTATTTT
TRBV7-2	.	.	TRBJ1-5	CASSLRSGQNQPQHF	TGTGCCAGCAGCTTAAGGTCAGGGCAAAATCAGCCCCAGCATTTT
TRBV11-2	TRBD1	.	TRBJ1-2	CASRAVQGALKSGYTF	TGTGCCAGCAGGGCCGTTCAGGGGGCGCTGAAGTCTGGCTACACCTTC
TRBV6-4	.	.	TRBJ2-1	CASSDRAGYNEQFF	TGTGCCAGCAGTGACCGAGCCGGCTACAATGAGCAGTTCTTC
TRBV19	.	few	TRBJ1-5	CASRGHSNQPQHF	TGTGCCAGCAGGGGACATAGCAATCAGCCCCAGCATTTT
TRBV19	TRBD2	few	TRBJ2-1	CASSGLAGHNEQFF	TGTGCCAGTAGTGGTCTAGCGGGACACAATGAGCAGTTCTTC
TRBV15	TRBD1	.	TRBJ1-4	CATSAGGQLREKLFF	TGTGCCACCAGCGCGGGGGGACAGCTTAGGGAAAAACTGTTTTTT
TRBV11-1	.	.	TRBJ1-5	CASSSSLNQPQHF	TGTGCCAGCAGCTCGTCCCTCAATCAGCCCCAGCATTTT
TRBV6-2/TRBV6-3	TRBD2	.	TRBJ2-7	CASSHWTSGGYEQYF	TGTGCCAGCAGCCACTGGACTAGCGGGGGCTACGAGCAGTACTTC
TRBV14	.	.	TRBJ2-3	CASSTQTRSTDTQYF	TGTGCCAGCAGCACCCAGACTAGGAGCACAGATACGCAGTATTTT
TRBV5-4	.	.	TRBJ2-1	CASSTKSGEKGNEQFF	TGTGCCAGCAGCACAAAGTCCGGGGAAAAAGGCAATGAGCAGTTCTTC
TRBV2	TRBD1	.	TRBJ1-5	CASSTRQGASNQPQHF	TGTGCCAGCAGTACCAGACAGGGGGCTTCCAATCAGCCCCAGCATTTT
TRBV11-2	TRBD2	.	TRBJ2-2	CASSLDGGANTGELFF	TGTGCCAGCAGCTTAGATGGGGGGGCGAACACCGGGGAGCTGTTTTTT
TRBV7-9	.	.	TRBJ1-1	CASSLGGEWSGAEAFF	TGTGCCAGCAGCTTAGGTGGGGAGTGGAGTGGCGCTGAAGCTTTCTTT
TRBV5-4	TRBD1	.	TRBJ1-2	CASSLRDRGNNYGYTF	TGTGCCAGCAGCTTGCGGGACAGGGGGAATAACTATGGCTACACCTTC
TRBV27	.	.	TRBJ2-1	CASSALVSTYNEQFF	TGTGCCAGCAGTGCACTAGTAAGCACCTACAATGAGCAGTTCTTC
TRBV7-7	TRBD1	.	TRBJ2-7	CASSSGTGAYEQYF	TGTGCCAGCAGCTCAGGGACAGGGGCCTACGAGCAGTACTTC
TRBV7-2	.	.	TRBJ1-2	CASSSYSGGYTF	TGTGCCAGCAGCTCCTATTCGGGGGGCTACACCTTC
TRBV5-1	.	.	TRBJ1-2	CASSLDNSDRGYTF	TGCGCCAGCAGCCTTGACAACAGTGACAGAGGCTACACCTTC
TRBV5-8	.	.	TRBJ1-3	CASSFYSPGNTIYF	TGTGCCAGCAGCTTCTACAGCCCTGGAAACACCATATATTTT
TRBV19	.	.	TRBJ2-5	CASSIGQNKETQYF	TGTGCCAGTAGTATTGGGCAGAATAAAGAGACCCAGTACTTC
TRBV12-3/TRBV12-4	TRBD1	.	TRBJ1-2	CASSAIQGGGYTF	TGTGCCAGCAGTGCAATACAGGGGGGAGGCTACACCTTC
TRBV19	.	.	TRBJ1-1	CASSALGGSVGTEAFF	TGTGCCAGTAGTGCCCTAGGGGGTTCCGTCGGGACTGAAGCTTTCTTT
TRBV19	TRBD1	.	TRBJ1-6	CASIGQGATPLHF	TGTGCCAGTATCGGACAGGGGGCTACACCCCTCCACTTT
TRBV19	.	.	TRBJ2-5	CASSPTGIQETQYF	TGTGCCAGTAGTCCCACGGGGATACAAGAGACCCAGTACTTC